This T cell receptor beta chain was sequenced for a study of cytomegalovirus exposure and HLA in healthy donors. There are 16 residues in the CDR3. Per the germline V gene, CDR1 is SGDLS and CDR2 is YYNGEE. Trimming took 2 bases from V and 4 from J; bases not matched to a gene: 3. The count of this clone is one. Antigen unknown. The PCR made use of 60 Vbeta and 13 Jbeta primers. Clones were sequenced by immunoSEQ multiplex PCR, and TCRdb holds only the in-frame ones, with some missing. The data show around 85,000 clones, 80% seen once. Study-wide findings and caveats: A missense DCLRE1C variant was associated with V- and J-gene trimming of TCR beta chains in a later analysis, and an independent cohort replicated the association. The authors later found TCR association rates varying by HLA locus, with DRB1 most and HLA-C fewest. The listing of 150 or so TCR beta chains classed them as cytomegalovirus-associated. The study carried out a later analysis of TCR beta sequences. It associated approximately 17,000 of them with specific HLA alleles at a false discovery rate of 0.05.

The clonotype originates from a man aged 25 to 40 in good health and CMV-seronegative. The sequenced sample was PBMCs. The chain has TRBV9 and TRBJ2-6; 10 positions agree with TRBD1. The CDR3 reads CASSVDRGIGANVLTF. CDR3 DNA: TGTGCCAGCAGCGTGGACAGGGGGATCGGGGCCAACGTCCTGACTTTC.